The 21 T cell receptor beta chains below were found in one sample sequenced in a study of T cells in Graves' hyperthyroidism and ophthalmopathy. The CDR3 regions of TCR beta were amplified from RNA transcripts. The HTBI primer set drove a first-round RT-PCR of the TCR CDR3. TCRdb reprocessed the multiplex PCR reads via MiXCR and lists one record per CDR3 protein. Counted here are under 350,000 distinct CDR3 sequences, around a sixth occurring once; the ten biggest clones make up approximately 54%. Sequenced input: blood. The receptors come from a woman between 50 and 59 years old with Graves' hyperthyroidism.

The chain is built from TRBV5-1 and TRBJ1-1; D not certain. This CDR3 has 11 residues. Germline lookup yields CDR1 SGHRS and CDR2 YFSETQ. Trimming cost V 0 bases and J 11 bases, with 8 bases left between them. CDR3 sequence reads: CASSLDQVAFF. In DNA, the CDR3 is TGCGCCAGCAGCTTGGACCAAGTTGCTTTCTTT.

This clonotype was picked up many times. The rearrangement joins TRBV28 to TRBJ1-2; D unresolved. CDR1 is MDHEN and CDR2 is SYDVKM in the germline V gene. This CDR3 has 15 residues. V gave up 0 bases and J gave up 0 bases, with 8 bases separating them. The CDR3 spells CASSLWLTANYGYTF. The CDR3 DNA sequence: TGTGCCAGCAGTTTATGGCTTACAGCTAACTATGGCTACACCTTC.

This clonotype was seen at least ten times. This chain joins TRBV2 and TRBJ2-1; D possibly corresponds to TRBD2 (5 bases). Germline V lookup: CDR1 SNHLY, CDR2 FYNNEI. The CDR3 spans 15 residues. V was clipped by 3 bases and J by 9 bases, with 18 bases between them. CDR3 sequence reads: CASSDEGMGVSEQFF. CDR3 DNA: TGTGCCAGCAGTGATGAGGGAATGGGAGTGAGTGAGCAGTTCTTC.

Concerning this clonotype itself: A much larger clone lies one base from this, so it may be a read error. The V call is TRBV18, the J call TRBJ2-1; D ambiguous. V gave up 0 bases and J gave up 10 bases, with 10 bases separating them. The CDR3 covers 13 residues. Germline values: CDR1 KGHSH, CDR2 LQKENI. The CDR3 reads CASSPPSPVEQFF. In DNA, the CDR3 is TGTGCCAGCTCACCACCTAGCCCCGTGGAGCAGTTCTTC.

There are many counts of this clonotype. The chain combines TRBV20-1 with TRBJ2-1; D possibly corresponds to TRBD2 (5 bases). Germline CDR1 and CDR2: DFQATT and SNEGSKA (reference sequence). Trimming took 6 bases from V and 7 from J, leaving 19 bases between them. This CDR3 comprises 14 residues. The CDR3 here is CSAPSKHRENEQFF. DNA for the CDR3: TGCAGTGCCCCTTCGAAACATCGGGAAAATGAGCAGTTCTTC.

Worth noting for this clonotype: The junction departs from germline at one end; a sequencing error may be responsible. This chain joins TRBV11-2 and TRBJ2-5; 10 nucleotides match TRBD2. The CDR3 runs to 13 residues. CDR1 is SGHAT, CDR2 FQNNGV, per germline. The CDR3 spells CASSLEVAGGCHF. The DNA for the CDR3 is TGTGCCAGCAGCTTAGAGGTAGCGGGAGGTTGCCACTTC.

The J gene is TRBJ2-1, the V gene TRBV14; 10 positions agree with TRBD2. Germline trimming cut 0 bases from V and 0 bases from J; bases unmatched to any gene: 8. Germline loops: CDR1 SGHDN, CDR2 FVKESK. The CDR3 has 19 amino acids. Written as DNA, the CDR3 is TGTGCCAGCAGCCAAGACCCATTGAGCGGGGGGGACTCCTACAATGAGCAGTTCTTC. It translates to CASSQDPLSGGDSYNEQFF.

Turning to this clonotype: This sequence may be a read error, since a much larger clone differs from it by one base. Lacking the conserved final phenylalanine or tryptophan, this CDR3 likely reflects a read error. The genes are TRBV28 and TRBJ2-7; 13 bases fit TRBD2. V shed 6 bases and J 2 bases; nucleotides not matched to a gene: 10. Per germline, CDR1 MDHEN and CDR2 SYDVKM. The length of the CDR3 is 17 residues. The CDR3 region has the DNA TGTGCCAGCAGCCCCCCCGTCGGACTAGCGGGAGCCTACGAGCAGTACCTC. Its translation: CASSPPVGLAGAYEQYL.

This clonotype showed up just a few times. The rearrangement links TRBV7-9 to TRBJ1-1; D is possibly TRBD1 (6 bases). The germline V gene encodes CDR1 SEHNR and CDR2 FQNEAQ (reference sequence). The ends were cut back, 5 bases at V and 6 bases at J, with 16 bases in the middle. The CDR3 runs to 14 residues. The DNA of the CDR3 is TGTGCCAGCAGCCCCCGAGGGGGGGCCTCTGAAGCTTTCTTT. As protein: CASSPRGGASEAFF. Supplemented by reference TRBV7-9 and TRBJ1-1, the full variable domain reads DTGVSQNPRHKITKRGQNVTFRCDPISEHNRLYWYRQTLGQGPEFLTYFQNEAQLEKSRLLSDRFSAERPKGSFSTLEIQRTEQGDSAMYLCASSPRGGASEAFFGQGTRLTVV.

The chain is built from TRBV5-1 and TRBJ1-2; D remains ambiguous. Trimming removed 4 bases from V and 0 bases from J, with 7 bases in between. Germline V gene sequence: CDR1 SGHRS, CDR2 YFSETQ. The CDR3 runs to 13 residues. CDR3 amino acids: CASSRDTNYGYTF. The CDR3 coding sequence is TGCGCCAGCAGCCGGGATACTAACTATGGCTACACCTTC.

The sample holds many counts of this clonotype. V gene TRBV12-5 combines with J gene TRBJ2-1; no clear D gene. Trimming cost V 1 base and J 5 bases, with 6 bases left between them. Per the germline V gene, CDR1 is LGHNT and CDR2 is FRNRAP. The CDR3 runs 13 residues. CDR3 in DNA: TGTGCTAGTGGTTTGGGTCTCAACAATGAGCAGTTCTTC. Its protein is CASGLGLNNEQFF.

This clonotype was picked up a small number of times. V usage is TRBV6-1 and J usage is TRBJ2-5; 7 nucleotides line up with TRBD2. V gave up 7 bases and J gave up 2 bases; unmatched junction bases: 7. The CDR3 has 14 amino acids. Germline loops: CDR1 MNHNS, CDR2 SASEGT. CDR3 bases: TGTGCCAGCAACCGAGCGGGACCGCAAGAGACCCAGTACTTC. Its protein is CASNRAGPQETQYF.

V usage is TRBV13 and J usage is TRBJ1-3; D gene unclear. This CDR3 has 15 residues. V was cut by 6 bases and J by 0 bases, with 12 bases left in between. Germline V lookup: CDR1 PRHDT, CDR2 FYEKMQ (reference sequence). In DNA form, the CDR3 reads TGTGCCAGCAGAGGTTCAGGATACTCTGGAAACACCATATATTTT. Residues: CASRGSGYSGNTIYF.

This clonotype came up many times. The chain combines TRBV11-2 with TRBJ2-3; D remains ambiguous. Germline assignment: CDR1 SGHAT and CDR2 FQNNGV. The CDR3 length is 14 residues. Trimming took off 3 bases at V and 2 bases at J, with 9 bases between the two ends. The CDR3 DNA reads as TGTGCCAGCAGCTTTTTCCCCCACACAGATACGCAGTATTTT. Translation gives CASSFFPHTDTQYF.

This clonotype appeared a few times. This chain uses TRBV5-1 with TRBJ1-1; D is undetermined. The CDR3 is 15 residues long. Trimming stripped 4 bases from V and 0 bases from J, with 13 bases between. Germline CDR1 reads SGHRS; CDR2 reads YFSETQ. The CDR3 nucleotides read TGCGCCAGCAGCCTCACGACAAACCTGAACACTGAAGCTTTCTTT. Translated, it gives CASSLTTNLNTEAFF.

There are many counts of this clonotype. The chain carries TRBV5-1 and TRBJ1-4; perhaps TRBD1 as D (5 bases). In germline, CDR1 is SGHRS, CDR2 YFSETQ. V lost 3 bases, J lost 4 bases, and 13 bases lay in between. This CDR3 has 15 residues. CDR3 protein: CASSSPDSGNEKLFF. The CDR3 DNA follows: TGCGCCAGCAGCTCGCCAGACAGCGGTAATGAAAAACTGTTTTTT.

The chain is built from TRBV25-1 and TRBJ1-1; D call uncertain. V dropped 2 bases and J dropped 8 bases, with 9 bases sitting between them. This CDR3 comprises 12 residues. CDR1 is MGHDK, CDR2 SYGVNS, per germline. The CDR3 sequence is CASSEPEGEAFF. CDR3 DNA: TGTGCCAGCAGTGAACCCGAGGGAGAAGCTTTCTTT.

This clonotype has only one observation. The chain links TRBV7-8 to TRBJ1-2; D is uncertain. V lost 1 base and J lost 8, with 17 bases in between. The CDR3 is 15 amino acids. Looked up from germline, CDR1 is SGHVS and CDR2 is FQNEAQ. The CDR3 spells CASSLDAMSGYGYTF. The CDR3 DNA sequence: TGTGCCAGCAGCTTAGATGCTATGTCGGGTTACGGCTACACCTTC. The full variable domain, completed using reference TRBV7-8 and TRBJ1-2, is GAGVSQSPRYKVAKRGQDVALRCDPISGHVSLFWYQQALGQGPEFLTYFQNEAQLDKSGLPSDRFFAERPEGSVSTLKIQRTQQEDSAVYLCASSLDAMSGYGYTFGSGTRLTVV.

In its sample, this clonotype was seen many times. The junction differs from germline at one of its ends, possibly a read error. This rearrangement joins TRBV2 to TRBJ1-2; D ambiguous. The length of the CDR3 is 10 residues. From germline, CDR1 is SNHLY and CDR2 FYNNEI. The CDR3 DNA is TGCGTTGGCGGGAACTATGGCTACACCTTC. Translation: CVGGNYGYTF.

The V call is TRBV5-1, the J call TRBJ1-1; tentatively, D is TRBD1 (5 bases). This CDR3 comprises 16 residues. CDR1 SGHRS and CDR2 YFSETQ come from the germline V gene. Trimming took 4 bases from V and 1 from J, leaving 17 bases between them. The CDR3 DNA is TGCGCCAGCAGCGGGACGGGACTCTTGGGGAACACTGAAGCTTTCTTT. Translating it yields CASSGTGLLGNTEAFF.

Concerning this clonotype itself: This may stem from a read error, because a much larger clone lies one nucleotide away. V is TRBV2 and J is TRBJ2-3, with 8 bases identical to TRBD2. The junction had 18 bases not matched to a gene; V was cut back by 11 bases and J by 2 bases. Germline values: CDR1 SNHLY, CDR2 FYNNEI. The CDR3 length is 17 residues. The CDR3 bases are TGTGCCCTCGGGGGTTTAGGAGCGGGAGATGACACAGATACGCAGTATTTT. Its protein is CALGGLGAGDDTDTQYF.